The rows below give T cell receptor beta chains drawn from one sample of a study of blood T cell repertoires in COVID-19. Assay used: immunoSEQ multiplex PCR; TCRdb lists only in-frame clones, some missing. The sample shows about 160,000 clones, around 74% of them seen only once. The source material was peripheral blood. The receptor source for this set is a man aged 65-85 years with acute or convalescent COVID-19. Both conserved end residues are part of each CDR3. A D gene is named only where the DNA matches it firmly. A row's size may be missing; if present it is once, few, many or a size class.

few | TRBJ1-3 | TRBV5-1 | . | CASSLRLAADTIYF | TGCGCCAGCAGCTTGCGACTCGCTGCTGACACCATATATTTT
. | TRBJ2-3 | TRBV5-4 | TRBD1 | CASSMGQGITDTQYF | TGTGCCAGCAGCATGGGACAGGGGATAACAGATACGCAGTATTTT
few | TRBJ1-2 | TRBV11-3 | . | CASSLDQGEYGYTF | TGTGCCAGCAGCTTAGATCAGGGCGAGTATGGCTACACCTTC
. | TRBJ2-1 | TRBV12-3/TRBV12-4 | . | CASSLVSNEQFF | TGTGCCAGCAGTTTAGTCTCCAATGAGCAGTTCTTC
. | TRBJ2-6 | TRBV5-1 | TRBD2 | CASSFFVAGAVSSGANVLTF | TGCGCCAGCAGCTTCTTTGTAGCGGGGGCCGTCTCCTCTGGGGCCAACGTCCTGACTTTC
. | TRBJ1-2 | TRBV7-9 | . | CASSFPITGAGGYTF | TGTGCCAGCAGCTTCCCCATAACAGGAGCTGGGGGCTACACCTTC
. | TRBJ1-5 | TRBV19 | TRBD1 | CASSMRLGQGRDQPQHF | TGTGCCAGTAGTATGAGGCTGGGACAGGGGAGGGATCAGCCCCAGCATTTT
. | TRBJ2-1 | TRBV6-5 | TRBD2 | CASRTGTSGEGEQFF | TGTGCCAGCAGGACTGGGACTAGCGGGGAAGGAGAGCAGTTCTTC
few | TRBJ2-1 | TRBV19 | TRBD2 | CASSIRASGNEQFF | TGTGCCAGTAGTATACGGGCTAGCGGTAATGAGCAGTTCTTC
. | TRBJ1-1 | TRBV27 | . | CASSQGVLRDTEAFF | TGTGCCAGCAGCCAAGGGGTTTTGCGGGATACTGAAGCTTTCTTT
. | TRBJ2-2 | TRBV27 | . | CATIYPNTGELFF | TGTGCCACCATCTACCCGAACACCGGGGAGCTGTTTTTT
. | TRBJ2-1 | TRBV6-5 | TRBD2 | CASSSFSGSPYNEQFF | TGTGCCAGCAGTTCTTTCAGCGGGAGCCCCTACAATGAGCAGTTCTTC
. | TRBJ1-4 | TRBV28 | TRBD1 | CASSYGQGNEKLFF | TGTGCCAGCAGCTATGGACAGGGTAATGAAAAACTGTTTTTT
. | TRBJ1-1 | TRBV5-6 | TRBD1 | CASSLDRGLLRNTEAFF | TGTGCCAGCAGCCTGGACAGGGGGCTGCTAAGGAACACTGAAGCTTTCTTT
once | TRBJ1-1 | TRBV29-1 | . | CSVAVGGANTEAFF | TGCAGCGTGGCCGTGGGGGGGGCAAACACTGAAGCTTTCTTT
. | TRBJ2-3 | TRBV5-1 | TRBD1 | CASSLAGGAGTDTQYF | TGCGCCAGCAGCTTGGCAGGGGGCGCGGGCACAGATACGCAGTATTTT
. | TRBJ1-2 | TRBV4-1 | . | CASSQEAPGRWSYGYTF | TGCGCCAGCAGCCAAGAAGCCCCAGGGAGGTGGTCCTATGGCTACACCTTC
. | TRBJ1-2 | TRBV4-3 | . | CASSFAAGGGYTF | TGCGCCAGCAGCTTCGCGGCGGGGGGAGGCTACACCTTC
. | TRBJ2-6 | TRBV28 | TRBD1 | CASSPWGTGPSGANVLTF | TGTGCCAGCAGCCCCTGGGGGACAGGGCCCTCTGGGGCCAACGTCCTGACTTTC
. | TRBJ2-3 | TRBV29-1 | . | CSVGAGSYTDTQYF | TGCAGCGTTGGGGCGGGAAGCTACACAGATACGCAGTATTTT
. | TRBJ2-7 | TRBV10-1 | . | CASSEDTPYEQYF | TGCGCCAGCAGTGAGGACACCCCCTACGAGCAGTACTTC
. | TRBJ2-2 | TRBV28 | . | CASGSANTGELFF | TGTGCCTCGGGGAGCGCGAACACCGGGGAGCTGTTTTTT
once | TRBJ2-7 | TRBV11-3 | TRBD1 | CASSSSGGSPYEQYF | TGTGCCAGCAGCTCTTCAGGGGGCTCCCCCTACGAGCAGTACTTC
. | TRBJ2-1 | TRBV19 | . | CASSRPQGNEQFF | TGTGCCAGTAGTAGGCCCCAGGGGAATGAGCAGTTCTTC
. | TRBJ2-1 | TRBV7-9 | . | CASSPDRNEQFF | TGTGCCAGCAGCCCAGACAGGAATGAGCAGTTCTTC
once | TRBJ1-4 | TRBV10-3 | . | CAISESGAGGEKLFF | TGTGCCATCAGTGAGTCGGGCGCAGGTGGGGAAAAACTGTTTTTT
. | TRBJ1-5 | TRBV19 | . | CASKGQYNQPQHF | TGTGCCAGTAAAGGACAGTACAATCAGCCCCAGCATTTT
. | TRBJ1-1 | TRBV5-1 | . | CASSSTGLNTEAFF | TGCGCCAGCAGCTCCACAGGGTTGAACACTGAAGCTTTCTTT
. | TRBJ2-5 | TRBV5-1 | . | CASRAGTTKETQYF | TGCGCCAGCAGGGCGGGGACCACTAAAGAGACCCAGTACTTC
once | TRBJ1-1 | TRBV6-5 | TRBD1 | CASRNGQGNTEAFF | TGTGCCAGCAGAAACGGACAGGGGAACACTGAAGCTTTCTTT
. | TRBJ2-7 | TRBV5-4 | . | CASSLDPAGAGGQYF | TGTGCCAGCAGCTTGGATCCTGCGGGGGCCGGGGGGCAGTACTTC
. | TRBJ1-1 | TRBV7-9 | . | CASSQMAGAVKAFF | TGTGCCAGCAGCCAGATGGCGGGGGCTGTGAAAGCTTTCTTT
. | TRBJ1-6 | TRBV2 | TRBD1 | CASSELGQRNSPLHF | TGTGCCAGCAGTGAACTGGGACAGAGGAATTCACCCCTCCACTTT
few | TRBJ2-7 | TRBV27 | TRBD2 | CASSSLAGESYEQYF | TGTGCCAGCAGTTCCCTAGCGGGAGAATCCTACGAGCAGTACTTC
. | TRBJ1-1 | TRBV5-1 | . | CASSLEPGDTFTEAFF | TGCGCCAGCAGCTTGGAACCGGGAGATACCTTCACTGAAGCTTTCTTT
. | TRBJ2-7 | TRBV9 | TRBD2 | CASSAVAGRSYEQYF | TGTGCCAGCAGCGCGGTAGCGGGACGGTCCTACGAGCAGTACTTC
. | TRBJ1-6 | TRBV12-5 | . | CASFKAGELLHF | TGTGCTAGTTTCAAAGCGGGGGAACTCCTCCACTTT
. | TRBJ2-7 | TRBV3-1/TRBV3-2 | TRBD1 | CASSQGTGQASSYEQYF | TGTGCCAGCAGCCAAGGGACAGGCCAGGCCAGCTCCTACGAGCAGTACTTC
once | TRBJ1-2 | TRBV24-1 | . | CATSEPWRDYGYTF | TGTGCCACCAGTGAGCCCTGGAGGGACTATGGCTACACCTTC
. | TRBJ2-5 | TRBV15 | . | CATSRMGETQYF | TGTGCCACCAGCAGAATGGGCGAGACCCAGTACTTC
. | TRBJ1-2 | TRBV5-1 | TRBD1 | CASRNTGDSYGYTF | TGCGCCAGCAGAAATACAGGGGACTCCTATGGCTACACCTTC
once | TRBJ1-5 | TRBV30 | . | CAWSVQSGQPQHF | TGTGCCTGGAGTGTCCAGTCGGGACAGCCCCAGCATTTT
. | TRBJ2-7 | TRBV19 | TRBD1 | CASSMTGVRYEQYF | TGTGCCAGTAGTATGACAGGGGTCCGCTACGAGCAGTACTTC
. | TRBJ1-1 | TRBV6-6 | . | CASTDLGTEAFF | TGTGCCAGCACCGACCTAGGCACTGAAGCTTTCTTT
. | TRBJ2-6 | TRBV6-4 | . | CASSDQGDGANVLTF | TGTGCCAGCAGTGATCAAGGGGATGGGGCCAACGTCCTGACTTTC
. | TRBJ1-2 | TRBV3-1/TRBV3-2 | TRBD1 | CASSPELGQGGNYGYTF | TGTGCCAGCAGCCCTGAATTGGGACAGGGTGGGAACTATGGCTACACCTTC
. | TRBJ1-5 | TRBV19 | . | CASRGANQPQHF | TGTGCCAGTAGGGGGGCCAATCAGCCCCAGCATTTT
. | TRBJ1-1 | TRBV7-2 | . | CASSFAGGTEAFF | TGTGCCAGCAGCTTCGCGGGCGGGACTGAAGCTTTCTTT
many | TRBJ1-1 | TRBV12-3/TRBV12-4 | . | CASSLKRGTEAFF | TGTGCCAGCAGTTTAAAACGGGGCACTGAAGCTTTCTTT
once | TRBJ2-2 | TRBV28 | . | CASSLLVSGSGELFF | TGTGCCAGCAGTCTCCTCGTCAGCGGGTCCGGGGAGCTGTTTTTT
. | TRBJ1-5 | TRBV30 | TRBD1 | CAWTQGGQPQHF | TGTGCCTGGACACAGGGGGGTCAGCCCCAGCATTTT
. | TRBJ2-2 | TRBV10-2 | TRBD2 | CASSESSGGTGELFF | TGCGCCAGCAGTGAGAGTAGCGGGGGGACCGGGGAGCTGTTTTTT
once | TRBJ2-7 | TRBV11-2 | TRBD1 | CASSLWDRGYEQYF | TGTGCCAGCAGCTTATGGGACAGGGGCTACGAGCAGTACTTC
. | TRBJ1-6 | TRBV18 | . | CASSPLGGNSPLHF | TGTGCCAGCTCACCACTAGGCGGGAATTCACCCCTCCACTTT
. | TRBJ1-4 | TRBV7-8 | TRBD1 | CASSPDRGEKLFF | TGTGCCAGCAGCCCGGACAGGGGCGAAAAACTGTTTTTT
. | TRBJ1-2 | TRBV6-6 | . | CASSYGQGNYGYTF | TGTGCCAGCAGTTATGGGCAGGGGAACTATGGCTACACCTTC
. | TRBJ2-7 | TRBV19 | TRBD2 | CASSPGLAARASYEQYF | TGTGCCAGTAGTCCGGGACTAGCGGCAAGAGCTTCCTACGAGCAGTACTTC
. | TRBJ2-7 | TRBV11-3 | TRBD2 | CASSFGPSGEQYF | TGTGCCAGCAGCTTTGGTCCTAGCGGCGAGCAGTACTTC
. | TRBJ2-7 | TRBV2 | TRBD2 | CASRPSAGGLNEQYF | TGTGCCAGCAGACCCTCAGCGGGGGGGCTGAACGAGCAGTACTTC